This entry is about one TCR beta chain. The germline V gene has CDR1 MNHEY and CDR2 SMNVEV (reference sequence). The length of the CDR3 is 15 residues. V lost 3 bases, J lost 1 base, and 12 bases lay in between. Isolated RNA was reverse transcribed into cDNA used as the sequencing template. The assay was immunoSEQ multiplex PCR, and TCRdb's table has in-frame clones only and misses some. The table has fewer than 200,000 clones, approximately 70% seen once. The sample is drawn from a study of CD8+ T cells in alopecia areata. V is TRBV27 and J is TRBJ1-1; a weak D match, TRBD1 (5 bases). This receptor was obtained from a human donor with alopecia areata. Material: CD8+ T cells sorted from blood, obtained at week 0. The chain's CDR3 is CASSFGGPPNTEAFF. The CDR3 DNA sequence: TGTGCCAGCAGTTTCGGGGGACCCCCGAACACTGAAGCTTTCTTT.